Below are 3 T cell receptor beta chains sequenced from a single sample in a study of beta chain features in type 1 diabetes. The authors reverse transcribed all of the isolated RNA, so sequencing captured expressed TCRB transcripts. Repertoires were generated with immunoSEQ multiplex PCR, while TCRdb's copy carries only in-frame clones and drops some. The table records approximately 44,000 clones, just over 50% of them present only once. The sequencing input was Tregs from blood. Receptor source: a woman under 30 in good health.

The chain employs TRBV7-2 and TRBJ2-5; 8 bases fit TRBD1. Germline CDR1 reads SGHTA; CDR2 reads FQGNSA. CDR3 length: 17 amino acids. Trimming removed 1 base from V and 3 bases from J; junction bases left unmatched: 10. CDR3 nucleotide sequence: TGTGCCAGCAGCTTAGGAGGCAGGGGGCGGCTAAAAGAGACCCAGTACTTC. Protein sequence: CASSLGGRGRLKETQYF.

This clone has more than one count but fewer than ten. The gene calls are TRBV28 and TRBJ2-3, with TRBD2 matching 9 bases. Germline CDR1 is MDHEN and CDR2 is SYDVKM. The CDR3 extends over 15 amino acids. The ends lost 7 bases at V and 1 base at J; junction bases unmatched: 6. CDR3: CASTFSGSGTDTQYF. The CDR3 DNA follows: TGTGCCAGCACCTTTAGCGGGAGCGGCACAGATACGCAGTATTTT.

A few counts support this clone. This chain connects TRBV2 to TRBJ1-2; D possibly corresponds to TRBD1 (5 bases). V lost 6 bases to trimming and J lost 4 bases, with 12 bases between them. The CDR3 covers 13 residues. CDR1 and CDR2 (germline): SNHLY, FYNNEI. CDR3 sequence: CASRDNRGYGYTF. As DNA, the CDR3 is TGTGCCAGCAGGGACAACAGAGGCTATGGCTACACCTTC.